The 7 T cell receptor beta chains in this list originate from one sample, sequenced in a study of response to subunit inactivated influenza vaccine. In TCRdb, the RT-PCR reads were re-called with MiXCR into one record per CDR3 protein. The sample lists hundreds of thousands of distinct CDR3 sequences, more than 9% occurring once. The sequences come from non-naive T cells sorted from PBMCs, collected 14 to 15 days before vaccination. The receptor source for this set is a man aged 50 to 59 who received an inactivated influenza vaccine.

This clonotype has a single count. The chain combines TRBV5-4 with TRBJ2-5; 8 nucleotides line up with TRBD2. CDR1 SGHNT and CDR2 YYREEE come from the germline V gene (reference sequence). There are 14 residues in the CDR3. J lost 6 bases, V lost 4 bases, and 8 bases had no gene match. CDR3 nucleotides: TGTGCCAGCAGCCACGGGGGGGGGCCGAAGACCCAGTACTTC. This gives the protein CASSHGGGPKTQYF.

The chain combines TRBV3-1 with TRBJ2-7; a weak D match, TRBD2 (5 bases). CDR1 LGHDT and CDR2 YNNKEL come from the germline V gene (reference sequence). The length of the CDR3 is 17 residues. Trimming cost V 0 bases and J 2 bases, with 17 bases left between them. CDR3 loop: CASSQEGFVSRAYEQYF. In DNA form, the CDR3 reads TGTGCCAGCAGCCAAGAGGGGTTCGTTTCGCGGGCCTACGAGCAGTACTTC.

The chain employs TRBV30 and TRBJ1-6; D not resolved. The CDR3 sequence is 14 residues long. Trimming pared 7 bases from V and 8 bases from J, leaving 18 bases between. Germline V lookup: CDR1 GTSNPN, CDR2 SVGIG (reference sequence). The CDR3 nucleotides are TGTGCCTTTTCTTTAGACGGTGGCTATTCACCCCTCCACTTT. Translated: CAFSLDGGYSPLHF.

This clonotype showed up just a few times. CDR3 residues: CASSLVASGRGADTQYF. As DNA, the CDR3 is TGTGCCAGCAGCTTAGTGGCTAGCGGGAGGGGTGCAGATACGCAGTATTTT. This chain links TRBV7-2 with TRBJ2-3, with 12 nucleotides matching TRBD2. The trim removed 1 base at V and 4 bases at J, leaving 6 bases unmatched. Looked up from germline, CDR1 is SGHTA and CDR2 is FQGNSA. The CDR3 length is 17 residues.

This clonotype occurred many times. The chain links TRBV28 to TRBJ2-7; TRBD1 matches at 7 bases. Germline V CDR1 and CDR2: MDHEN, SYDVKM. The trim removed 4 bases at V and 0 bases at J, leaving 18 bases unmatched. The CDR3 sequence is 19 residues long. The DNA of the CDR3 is TGTGCCAGCAGTTCCCTCCTAGGGACAGTTGATACGAGCTCCTACGAGCAGTACTTC. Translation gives CASSSLLGTVDTSSYEQYF.

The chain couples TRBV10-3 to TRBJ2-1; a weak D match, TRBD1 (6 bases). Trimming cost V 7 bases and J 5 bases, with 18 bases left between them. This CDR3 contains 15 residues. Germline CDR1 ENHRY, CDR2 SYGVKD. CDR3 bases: TGTGCCATCAATTCAGGGGCTCATTCCCACAATGAGCAGTTCTTC. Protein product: CAINSGAHSHNEQFF.

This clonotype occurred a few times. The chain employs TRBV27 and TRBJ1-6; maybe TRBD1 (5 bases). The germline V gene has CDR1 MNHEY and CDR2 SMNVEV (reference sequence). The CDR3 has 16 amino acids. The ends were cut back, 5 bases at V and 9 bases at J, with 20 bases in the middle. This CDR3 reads CASSTLLGQRGSPLHF. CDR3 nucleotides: TGTGCCAGCAGTACTCTTTTGGGGCAGCGGGGTTCACCCCTCCACTTT.